This TCR beta chain was captured by sequencing in a study of shared clonotypes between healthy human individuals. The V gene end was trimmed by 6 bases and the J gene end by 6 bases; junction bases not matched to a gene: 9. Germline assignment: CDR1 MGHRA and CDR2 YSYEKL. The CDR3 length is 15 residues. General study points: Genetic and exposure-history diversity was limited by the few donors. Sampling was confined to blood; repertoires within tissues likely differ.

Details on this clone: The antigen remains unidentified.

All donors were healthy HIV-negative adults lacking recent acute infections or vaccinations. Using immunoSEQ multiplex PCR, the repertoire was profiled, and TCRdb retains in-frame clones only, with some absent. In the table there are a few million clones, about 92% of which are singletons. This receptor was obtained from a young man in good health. The chain uses TRBV4-1 and TRBJ2-7, with 12 bases identical to TRBD1. Material for sequencing was naive CD4+ T cells sorted from blood. Documented subset: CD45RA+ positively selected. CDR3 coding DNA: TGCGCCAGCAGTCGGCTGGGACAGGGGGCTGGCGAGCAGTACTTC. It yields the protein CASSRLGQGAGEQYF.